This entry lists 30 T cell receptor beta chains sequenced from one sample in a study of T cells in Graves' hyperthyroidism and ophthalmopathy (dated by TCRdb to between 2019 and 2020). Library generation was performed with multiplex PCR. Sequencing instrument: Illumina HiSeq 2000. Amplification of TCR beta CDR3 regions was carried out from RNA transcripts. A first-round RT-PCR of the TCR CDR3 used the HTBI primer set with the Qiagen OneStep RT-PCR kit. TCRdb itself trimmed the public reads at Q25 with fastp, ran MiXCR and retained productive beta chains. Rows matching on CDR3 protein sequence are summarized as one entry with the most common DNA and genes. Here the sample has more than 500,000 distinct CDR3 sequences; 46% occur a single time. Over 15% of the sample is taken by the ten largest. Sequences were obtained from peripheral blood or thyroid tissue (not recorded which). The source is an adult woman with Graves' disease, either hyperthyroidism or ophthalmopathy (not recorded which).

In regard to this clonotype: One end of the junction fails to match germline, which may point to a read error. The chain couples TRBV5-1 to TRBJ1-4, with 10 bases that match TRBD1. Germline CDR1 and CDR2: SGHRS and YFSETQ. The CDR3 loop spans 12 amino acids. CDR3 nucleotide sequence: TGCGCCAGCAGCGGCGGGACAGGGGACGGGTCTTTT. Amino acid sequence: CASSGGTGDGSF.

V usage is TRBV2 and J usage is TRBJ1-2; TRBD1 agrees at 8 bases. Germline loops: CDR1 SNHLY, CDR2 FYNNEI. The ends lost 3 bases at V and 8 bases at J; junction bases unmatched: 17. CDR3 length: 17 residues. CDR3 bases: TGTGCCAGCAGTGACGCGCATAAGAAAGACAGGGGTTGGGGCTACACCTTC. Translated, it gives CASSDAHKKDRGWGYTF.

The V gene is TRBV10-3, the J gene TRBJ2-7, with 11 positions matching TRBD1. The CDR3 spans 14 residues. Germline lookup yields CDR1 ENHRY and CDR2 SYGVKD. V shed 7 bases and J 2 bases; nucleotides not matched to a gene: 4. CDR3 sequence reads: CAITPGQGAYEQYF. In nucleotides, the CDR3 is TGTGCCATCACCCCGGGACAGGGGGCCTACGAGCAGTACTTC.

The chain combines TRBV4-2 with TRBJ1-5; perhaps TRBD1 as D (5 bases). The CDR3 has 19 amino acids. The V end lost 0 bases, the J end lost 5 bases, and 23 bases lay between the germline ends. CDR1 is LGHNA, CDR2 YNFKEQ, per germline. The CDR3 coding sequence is TGTGCCAGCAGCCAAGATTTGGGGCAACCGGCGGTGTTTGATCAGCCCCAGCATTTT. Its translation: CASSQDLGQPAVFDQPQHF.

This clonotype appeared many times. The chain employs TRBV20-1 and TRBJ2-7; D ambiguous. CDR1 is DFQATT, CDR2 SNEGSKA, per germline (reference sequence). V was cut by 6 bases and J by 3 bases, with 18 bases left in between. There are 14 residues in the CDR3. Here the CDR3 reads CSAPLRIPRYEQYF. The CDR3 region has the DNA TGCAGTGCACCCCTCCGGATACCCCGCTACGAGCAGTACTTC.

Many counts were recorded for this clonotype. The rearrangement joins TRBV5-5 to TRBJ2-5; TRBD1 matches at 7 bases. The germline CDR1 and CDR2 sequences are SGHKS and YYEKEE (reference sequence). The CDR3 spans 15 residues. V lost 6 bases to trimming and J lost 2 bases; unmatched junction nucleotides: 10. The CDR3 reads CASTPMGTEQETQYF. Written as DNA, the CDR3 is TGTGCCAGCACCCCTATGGGGACAGAACAAGAGACCCAGTACTTC.

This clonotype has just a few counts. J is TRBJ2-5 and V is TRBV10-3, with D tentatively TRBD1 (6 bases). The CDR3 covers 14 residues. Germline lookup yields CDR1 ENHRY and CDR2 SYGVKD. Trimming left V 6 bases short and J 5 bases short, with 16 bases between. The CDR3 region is CAIRQQGMMETQYF. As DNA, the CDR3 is TGTGCCATCAGGCAGCAGGGGATGATGGAGACCCAGTACTTC.

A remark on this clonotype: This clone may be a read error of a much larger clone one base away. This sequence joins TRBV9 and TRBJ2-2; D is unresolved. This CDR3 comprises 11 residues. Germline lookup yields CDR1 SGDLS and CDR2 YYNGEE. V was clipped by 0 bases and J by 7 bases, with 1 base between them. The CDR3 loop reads CASSVDGELFF. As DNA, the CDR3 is TGTGCCAGCAGCGTAGACGGGGAGCTGTTTTTT. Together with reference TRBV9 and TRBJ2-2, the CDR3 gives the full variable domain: DSGVTQTPKHLITATGQRVTLRCSPRSGDLSVYWYQQSLDQGLQFLIQYYNGEERAKGNILERFSAQQFPDLHSELNLSSLELGDSALYFCASSVDGELFFGEGSRLTVL.

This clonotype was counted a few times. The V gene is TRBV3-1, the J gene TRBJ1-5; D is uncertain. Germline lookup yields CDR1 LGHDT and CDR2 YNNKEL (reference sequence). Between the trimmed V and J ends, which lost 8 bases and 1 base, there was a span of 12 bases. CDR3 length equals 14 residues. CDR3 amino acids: CASGEIESNQPQHF. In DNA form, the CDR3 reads TGTGCCAGCGGCGAAATCGAAAGCAATCAGCCCCAGCATTTT.

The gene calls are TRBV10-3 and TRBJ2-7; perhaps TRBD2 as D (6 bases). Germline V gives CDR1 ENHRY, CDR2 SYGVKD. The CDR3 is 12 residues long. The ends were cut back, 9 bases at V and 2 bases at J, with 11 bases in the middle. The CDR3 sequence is CAIGTRTYEQYF. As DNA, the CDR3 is TGTGCCATTGGGACTCGTACCTACGAGCAGTACTTC.

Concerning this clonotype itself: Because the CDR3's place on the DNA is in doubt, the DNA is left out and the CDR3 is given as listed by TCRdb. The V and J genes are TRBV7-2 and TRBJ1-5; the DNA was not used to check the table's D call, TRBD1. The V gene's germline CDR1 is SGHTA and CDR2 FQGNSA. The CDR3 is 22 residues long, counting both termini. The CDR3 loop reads CASSFYICSARDVEGGSIAQHF.

This chain's CDR3 is CASTYRQGMGGYTF. CDR3 nucleotide sequence: TGTGCCAGCACCTACCGACAGGGGATGGGTGGCTACACCTTC. The V gene is TRBV7-9, the J gene TRBJ1-2; 8 nucleotides match TRBD1. Germline V gene data show CDR1 as SEHNR and CDR2 as FQNEAQ (reference sequence). Unmatched junction bases numbered 11, after V lost 7 bases and J lost 7 bases. This CDR3 is built from 14 residues.

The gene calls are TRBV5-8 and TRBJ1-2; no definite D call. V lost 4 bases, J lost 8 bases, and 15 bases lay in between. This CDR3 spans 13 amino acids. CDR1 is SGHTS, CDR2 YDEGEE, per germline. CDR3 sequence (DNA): TGTGCCAGCAGCCAGCCTTTTAGAGGAGGCTACACCTTC. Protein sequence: CASSQPFRGGYTF.

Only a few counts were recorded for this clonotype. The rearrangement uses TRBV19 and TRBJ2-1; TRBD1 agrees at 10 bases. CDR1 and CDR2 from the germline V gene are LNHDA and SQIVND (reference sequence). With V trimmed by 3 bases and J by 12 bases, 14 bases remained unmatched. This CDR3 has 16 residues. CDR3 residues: CASSIPPGQGIEGQFF. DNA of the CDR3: TGTGCCAGTAGTATTCCCCCGGGACAGGGGATTGAGGGGCAGTTCTTC.

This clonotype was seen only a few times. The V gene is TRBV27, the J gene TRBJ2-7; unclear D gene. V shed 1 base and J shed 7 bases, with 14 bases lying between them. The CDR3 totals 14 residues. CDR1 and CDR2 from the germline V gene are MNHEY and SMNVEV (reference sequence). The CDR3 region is CASSLLRRPGEQYF. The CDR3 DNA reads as TGTGCCAGCAGTTTATTGCGGCGCCCTGGTGAGCAGTACTTC.

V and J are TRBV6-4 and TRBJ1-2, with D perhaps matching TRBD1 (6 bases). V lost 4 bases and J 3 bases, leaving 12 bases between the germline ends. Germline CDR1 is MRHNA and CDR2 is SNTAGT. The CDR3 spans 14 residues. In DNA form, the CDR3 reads TGTGCCAGCAGTGCCCCGTGGACAGACTATGGCTACACCTTC. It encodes CASSAPWTDYGYTF.

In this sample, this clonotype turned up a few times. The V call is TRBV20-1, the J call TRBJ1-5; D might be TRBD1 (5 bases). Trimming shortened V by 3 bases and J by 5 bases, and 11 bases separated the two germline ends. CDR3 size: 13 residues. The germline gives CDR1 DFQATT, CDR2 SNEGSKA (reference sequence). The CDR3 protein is CSARGDWDQPQHF. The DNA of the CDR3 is TGCAGTGCTAGGGGGGATTGGGATCAGCCCCAGCATTTT.

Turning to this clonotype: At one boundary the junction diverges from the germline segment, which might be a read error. In nucleotides, the CDR3 is TGTGCCAGCAGCTTGGCCAGCAGTTTTGAGTACTTC. Its translation is CASSLASSFEYF. The chain links TRBV5-1 to TRBJ2-7; D call uncertain. CDR3 length: 12 amino acids. Germline-derived CDR1 and CDR2 are SGHRS and YFSETQ.

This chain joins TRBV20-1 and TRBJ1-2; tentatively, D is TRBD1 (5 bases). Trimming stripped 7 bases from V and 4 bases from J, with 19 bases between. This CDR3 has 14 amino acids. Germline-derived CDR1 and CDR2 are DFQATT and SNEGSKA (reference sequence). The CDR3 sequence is CSVPPGPPGYGYTF. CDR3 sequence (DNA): TGCAGTGTCCCCCCGGGACCTCCAGGCTATGGCTACACCTTC.

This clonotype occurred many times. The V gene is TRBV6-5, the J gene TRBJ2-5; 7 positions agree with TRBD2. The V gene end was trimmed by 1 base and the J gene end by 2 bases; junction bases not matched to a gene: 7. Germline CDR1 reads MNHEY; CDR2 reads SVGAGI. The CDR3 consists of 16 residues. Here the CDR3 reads CASSYFLAERQETQYF. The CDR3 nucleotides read TGTGCCAGCAGTTACTTCCTAGCGGAGCGTCAAGAGACCCAGTACTTC.

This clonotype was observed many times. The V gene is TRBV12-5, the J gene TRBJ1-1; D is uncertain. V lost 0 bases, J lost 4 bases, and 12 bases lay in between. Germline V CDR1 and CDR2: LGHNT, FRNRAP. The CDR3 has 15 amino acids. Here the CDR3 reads CASGLVRHKGTEAFF. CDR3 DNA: TGTGCTAGTGGTTTGGTCAGACACAAAGGCACTGAAGCTTTCTTT.

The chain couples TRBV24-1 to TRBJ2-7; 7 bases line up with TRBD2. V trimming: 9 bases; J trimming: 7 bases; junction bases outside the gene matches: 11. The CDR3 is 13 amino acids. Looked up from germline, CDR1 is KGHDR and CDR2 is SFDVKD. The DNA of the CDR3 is TGTGCCACCTCGGCGGGAGCCTACTATGAGCAGTACTTC. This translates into CATSAGAYYEQYF.

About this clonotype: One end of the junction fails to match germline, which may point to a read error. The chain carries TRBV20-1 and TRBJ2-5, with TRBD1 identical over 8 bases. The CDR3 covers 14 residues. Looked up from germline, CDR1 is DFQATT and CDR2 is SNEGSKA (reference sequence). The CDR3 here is CGARGGTGTETQYF. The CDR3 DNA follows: TGCGGTGCTAGAGGGGGGACAGGTACAGAGACCCAGTACTTC.

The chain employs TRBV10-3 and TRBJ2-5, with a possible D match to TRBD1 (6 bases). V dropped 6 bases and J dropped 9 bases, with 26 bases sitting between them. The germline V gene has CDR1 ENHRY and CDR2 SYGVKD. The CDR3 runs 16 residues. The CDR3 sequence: CAISEPTGFGNQPQYF. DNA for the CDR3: TGTGCCATCAGCGAACCTACAGGGTTCGGCAATCAGCCCCAGTACTTC.

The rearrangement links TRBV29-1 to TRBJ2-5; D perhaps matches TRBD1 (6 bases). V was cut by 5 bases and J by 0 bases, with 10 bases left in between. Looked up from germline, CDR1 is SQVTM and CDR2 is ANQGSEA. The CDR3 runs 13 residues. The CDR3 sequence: CSVKQGNQETQYF. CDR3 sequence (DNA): TGCAGCGTTAAACAGGGAAACCAAGAGACCCAGTACTTC. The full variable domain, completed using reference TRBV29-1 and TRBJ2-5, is SAVISQKPSRDICQRGTSLTIQCQVDSQVTMMFWYRQQPGQSLTLIATANQGSEATYESGFVIDKFPISRPNLTFSTLTVSNMSPEDSSIYLCSVKQGNQETQYFGPGTRLLVL.

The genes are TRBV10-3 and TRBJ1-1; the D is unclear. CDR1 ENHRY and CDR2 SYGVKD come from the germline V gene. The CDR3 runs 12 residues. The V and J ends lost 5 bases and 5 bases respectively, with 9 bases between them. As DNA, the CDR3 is TGTGCCATCAGTTTGGGGTGGACTGAAGCTTTCTTT. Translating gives CAISLGWTEAFF.

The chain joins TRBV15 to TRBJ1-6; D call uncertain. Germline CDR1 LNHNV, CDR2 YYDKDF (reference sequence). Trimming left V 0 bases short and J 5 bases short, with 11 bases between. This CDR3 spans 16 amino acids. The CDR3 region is CATSRDPPADNSPLHF. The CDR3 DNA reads TGTGCCACCAGCAGAGACCCCCCGGCAGATAATTCACCCCTCCACTTT.

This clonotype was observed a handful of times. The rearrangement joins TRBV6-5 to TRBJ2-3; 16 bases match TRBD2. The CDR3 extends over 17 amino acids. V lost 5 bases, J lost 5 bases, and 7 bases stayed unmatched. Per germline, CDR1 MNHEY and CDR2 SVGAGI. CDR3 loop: CASSRGTSGRVGDTQYF. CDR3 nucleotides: TGTGCCAGCAGTCGGGGGACTAGCGGGAGGGTAGGAGATACGCAGTATTTT.

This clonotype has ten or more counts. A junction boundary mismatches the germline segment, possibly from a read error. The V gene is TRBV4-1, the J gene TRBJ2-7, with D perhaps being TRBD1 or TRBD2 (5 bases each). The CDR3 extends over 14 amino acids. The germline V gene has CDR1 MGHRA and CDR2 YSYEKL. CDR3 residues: CASSQGTELYEQYF. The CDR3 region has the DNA TGCGCCAGCAGTCAAGGGACGGAATTATACGAGCAGTACTTC.

For the CDR3, the DNA is TGCGCCAGCAGCCAACCCCCCGGGACGGAAAGTAGCGGGTCTCAAGGCTTCTACGAGCAGTACTTC. Encoded protein: CASSQPPGTESSGSQGFYEQYF. This chain links TRBV5-1 with TRBJ2-7, with 7 positions matching TRBD2. J was trimmed by 3 bases and V by 4 bases; bases with no gene match: 31. The germline V gene encodes CDR1 SGHRS and CDR2 YFSETQ. This CDR3 has 22 amino acids.